These T cell receptor beta chains were read from a single sample in a study of T cell changes during pregnancy in multiple sclerosis. Here immunoSEQ multiplex PCR was the method, and the copy in TCRdb shows in-frame clones only, minus some. In the table there are 45,000 to 60,000 clones, around 92% of which are singletons. Sequences were derived from CD4+ T cells from peripheral blood mononuclear cells, sampled in the third trimester of pregnancy. These receptors all stem from a female donor with multiple sclerosis, enrolled in a pregnancy study. Both conserved end residues are trimmed from each CDR3. Fields, in order: CDR3 protein, J gene, V gene.

CDR3: ASGGTGNTEAF
J: TRBJ1-1
V: TRBV5-1

CDR3: ASSGTGASTEAF
J: TRBJ1-1
V: TRBV6-1

CDR3: ASSPDRGKQPQH
J: TRBJ1-5
V: TRBV2

CDR3: ASSYQGTGGSYEQY
J: TRBJ2-7
V: TRBV6-6

CDR3: ASSVTGFDTEAF
J: TRBJ1-1
V: TRBV9

CDR3: ASSVVSGTDHSGELF
J: TRBJ2-2
V: TRBV9

CDR3: ASTESGTIKTEQF
J: TRBJ2-1
V: TRBV25-1

CDR3: ASSGTSSPLH
J: TRBJ1-6
V: TRBV9

CDR3: ASSQTAQGSPLH
J: TRBJ1-6
V: TRBV9

CDR3: SASQGASSYEQY
J: TRBJ2-7
V: TRBV29-1

CDR3: ASSLAANTGELF
J: TRBJ2-2
V: TRBV5-1

CDR3: ASSPVPGPDTQY
J: TRBJ2-3
V: TRBV18

CDR3: AWSSPGLGNQPQH
J: TRBJ1-5
V: TRBV30

CDR3: ASSVRTREETQY
J: TRBJ2-5
V: TRBV5-1

CDR3: ASSSGGVRALNEQF
J: TRBJ2-1
V: TRBV5-1

CDR3: AISDPPQGRYGYT
J: TRBJ1-2
V: TRBV10-3

CDR3: ASSGDYNEQF
J: TRBJ2-1
V: TRBV7-2

CDR3: ASSLGGSNQPQH
J: TRBJ1-5
V: TRBV11-2

CDR3: ASSQKSSWEAGGWEQY
J: TRBJ2-7
V: TRBV4-2

CDR3: ASSLGSGPIGTQY
J: TRBJ2-5
V: TRBV7-2

CDR3: ASSFAGGGPNYGYT
J: TRBJ1-2
V: TRBV7-9

CDR3: ASTRGTGNTEAF
J: TRBJ1-1
V: TRBV10-3

CDR3: ASRTGPGNTIY
J: TRBJ1-3
V: TRBV2

CDR3: ASSLTGVNTEAF
J: TRBJ1-1
V: TRBV7-8

CDR3: ASSLGPGERDTPYEQY
J: TRBJ2-7
V: TRBV5-1

CDR3: AIRGQIQETQY
J: TRBJ2-5
V: TRBV10-3

CDR3: ASSVLLMNTEAF
J: TRBJ1-1
V: TRBV2

CDR3: ASSPLAGGDYGYT
J: TRBJ1-2
V: TRBV18

CDR3: ASSLVGTGDNSPLH
J: TRBJ1-6
V: TRBV5-5

CDR3: ASSPFRQVETQY
J: TRBJ2-5
V: TRBV18

CDR3: ASGRPGLPYEQY
J: TRBJ2-7
V: TRBV12-5

CDR3: ASSARQGNYGYT
J: TRBJ1-2
V: TRBV7-2

CDR3: ASSEAPTGLNSPLH
J: TRBJ1-6
V: TRBV6-1

CDR3: ASSQGRTGGWATNEKLF
J: TRBJ1-4
V: TRBV4-3

CDR3: ASSRTSGSTDTQY
J: TRBJ2-3
V: TRBV11-1

CDR3: ASTYLSFGNTIY
J: TRBJ1-3
V: TRBV19

CDR3: AWSVLRGYGYT
J: TRBJ1-2
V: TRBV30

CDR3: ASRGEIINYGYT
J: TRBJ1-2
V: TRBV25-1

CDR3: ASSLISQGPQH
J: TRBJ1-5
V: TRBV4-2

CDR3: ASSVSDRDYGYT
J: TRBJ1-2
V: TRBV11-1

CDR3: ATWNRAYEQY
J: TRBJ2-7
V: TRBV10-3

CDR3: ASSEQGLNQPQH
J: TRBJ1-5
V: TRBV6-1

CDR3: ASSDDGPGSGADTQY
J: TRBJ2-3
V: TRBV2

CDR3: ASSWGPATNEKLF
J: TRBJ1-4
V: TRBV19